This entry lists 16 T cell receptor beta chains sequenced from one sample in a study of monozygotic twins with inflammatory bowel disease. From the 5' RACE reads, TCRdb lists one entry per CDR3 protein and no DNA. The sample includes about 330,000 distinct CDR3 sequences. The specimen was blood. Receptor source: a human donor with ulcerative colitis or Crohn's disease, or a healthy co-twin of an affected twin (not recorded which).

The chain carries TRBV20-1 and TRBJ2-1; without DNA, the TCRdb call of TRBD2 cannot be checked. This CDR3 spans 16 amino acids. The germline CDR1 and CDR2 sequences are DFQATT and SNEGSKA (reference sequence). The CDR3 sequence: CSAREEKSSGYNEQFF.

CDR3 loop: CASRSRDRANYGYTF. This sequence joins TRBV28 and TRBJ1-2; TCRdb's D gene call, TRBD1, goes unchecked for lack of DNA. Germline loops: CDR1 MDHEN, CDR2 SYDVKM. The length of the CDR3 is 15 residues.

This rearrangement joins TRBV28 to TRBJ2-1; TCRdb's D gene call, TRBD2, goes unchecked for lack of DNA. Germline CDR1 and CDR2: MDHEN and SYDVKM. The CDR3 consists of 20 residues. The chain's CDR3 is CASSPGVGGLAGGQWNEQFF.

This chain connects TRBV19 to TRBJ2-1. This CDR3 contains 15 residues. Germline CDR1 LNHDA, CDR2 SQIVND (reference sequence). The CDR3 sequence is CASSIPGRSYNEQFF.

The chain carries TRBV27 and TRBJ2-5; TCRdb indicates TRBD2, and absent DNA this call remains unverified. The CDR3 totals 18 residues. Germline V lookup: CDR1 MNHEY, CDR2 SMNVEV (reference sequence). CDR3 amino acids: CASSALRTSGGQQETQYF.

This rearrangement joins TRBV4-3 to TRBJ2-3; with no DNA, the TCRdb D assignment of TRBD1 cannot be verified. This CDR3 has 17 amino acids. CDR1 and CDR2 (germline): LGHNA, YSLEER. This CDR3 is CASSQDNGGTGTDTQYF.

The gene calls are TRBV6-5 and TRBJ1-1; lacking DNA, the TRBD1 call made by TCRdb goes unchecked. This CDR3 spans 14 amino acids. Germline CDR1 and CDR2: MNHEY and SVGAGI. Here the CDR3 reads CASSYSRGGTEAFF.

The chain employs TRBV20-1 and TRBJ2-5; TCRdb returns TRBD2, unconfirmable since there is no DNA. This CDR3 is built from 15 residues. Per the germline V gene, CDR1 is DFQATT and CDR2 is SNEGSKA (reference sequence). CDR3 sequence: CSASSGKRSLGTQYF.

The J gene is TRBJ2-1, the V gene TRBV16; without DNA, the TCRdb call of TRBD2 cannot be checked. The CDR3 extends over 15 amino acids. Germline V CDR1 and CDR2: KGHSY, FQNENV. CDR3: CASSPTSGRANEQFF.

The rearrangement joins TRBV30 to TRBJ2-2. CDR1 GTSNPN and CDR2 SVGIG come from the germline V gene (reference sequence). This CDR3 comprises 13 residues. This CDR3 is CAWSVIASGELFF. The full variable domain, with the rest looked up from reference TRBV30 and TRBJ2-2, is SQTIHQWPATLVQPVGSPLSLECTVEGTSNPNLYWYRQAAGRGLQLLFYSVGIGQISSEVPQNLSASRPQDRQFILSSKKLLLSDSGFYLCAWSVIASGELFFGEGSRLTVL.

CDR3 loop: CASSLSGVREQFF. V is TRBV5-1 and J is TRBJ2-1. The CDR3 extends over 13 amino acids. Germline assignment: CDR1 SGHRS and CDR2 YFSETQ.

The chain is built from TRBV28 and TRBJ1-1. Germline lookup yields CDR1 MDHEN and CDR2 SYDVKM. The CDR3 length is 16 residues. The CDR3 protein is CASSPLPAGVYTEAFF.

The chain recombines TRBV29-1 with TRBJ1-2; TCRdb indicates TRBD1, and absent DNA this call remains unverified. Germline loops: CDR1 SQVTM, CDR2 ANQGSEA. This CDR3 contains 13 residues. The CDR3 spells CSLRVTGGSGYTF.

The chain couples TRBV3-1 to TRBJ2-1. Germline V gene lookup returns CDR1 LGHDT and CDR2 YNNKEL (reference sequence). This CDR3 is 13 amino acids long. Here the CDR3 reads CASSQDLEDEQFF.

The chain combines TRBV7-3 with TRBJ2-3; TCRdb's assignment of TRBD1 cannot be checked, as there is no DNA. CDR3 length: 15 residues. Per the germline V gene, CDR1 is SGHTA and CDR2 is FQGTGA. The CDR3 sequence: CASSLTGRGTDTQYF.

CDR3 in amino acids: CASSLTDRGQETQYF. The chain employs TRBV5-1 and TRBJ2-5; with no DNA, the TCRdb D assignment of TRBD1 cannot be verified. Germline V gene sequence: CDR1 SGHRS, CDR2 YFSETQ. The CDR3 totals 15 residues.